What follows are 30 T cell receptor beta chains derived from one specimen sequenced in a study of T-cell reconstitution after alpha-beta-depleted transplantation in children (TCRdb year 2016). Receptor amplification or capture employed PCR. These reads were obtained on an Illumina HiSeq 2500. Molecular barcoding was employed in the preparation of TCR libraries, with unique molecular identifiers being used to normalize TCRbeta repertoire quantification. TCRdb redid the processing of the public reads, applying fastp at Q25 and MiXCR, and retained in-frame beta chains. Entries are consolidated by CDR3 protein sequence, retaining the most common genes and DNA. The sample data list 490,000 or so distinct CDR3 sequences, and about an eighth of these were observed just once. The top ten constitute less than 6.5% of the sample. The sample in question was PBMCs from the stem cell graft donor, obtained from the stem cell graft. Every receptor here comes from a human donor who donated a stem cell graft to a child with combined immunodeficiency.

The chain links TRBV20-1 to TRBJ2-3, with a tentative D call TRBD1 (5 bases). The germline V and J ends were trimmed by 4 bases and 2 bases, with 13 bases remaining between them. The CDR3 consists of 14 residues. Germline CDR1 is DFQATT and CDR2 is SNEGSKA (reference sequence). Here the CDR3 reads CSANRARDTDTQYF. CDR3 coding DNA: TGCAGTGCTAACCGGGCCAGGGACACAGATACGCAGTATTTT.

This clonotype was seen a few times. V usage is TRBV11-2 and J usage is TRBJ1-3; D call uncertain. V lost 5 bases, J lost 0 bases, and 5 bases lay in between. This CDR3 is built from 13 residues. Germline V gene data show CDR1 as SGHAT and CDR2 as FQNNGV. The CDR3 reads CASSSTSGNTIYF. The CDR3 DNA is TGTGCCAGCAGCAGTACCTCTGGAAACACCATATATTTT.

The table lists this clonotype with a few counts. V usage is TRBV5-1 and J usage is TRBJ1-1; D gene unclear. V lost 4 bases to trimming and J lost 0 bases, with 19 bases between them. The CDR3 loop spans 17 amino acids. Germline CDR1 is SGHRS and CDR2 is YFSETQ. The DNA for the CDR3 is TGCGCCAGCAGCCCCTACATCGGATTATTGATGAACACTGAAGCTTTCTTT. The encoded protein is CASSPYIGLLMNTEAFF.

There are a few counts of this clonotype. The chain uses TRBV19 and TRBJ2-1; perhaps TRBD1 as D (7 bases). The V and J ends lost 7 bases and 4 bases respectively, with 17 bases between them. The CDR3 spans 15 residues. In germline, CDR1 is LNHDA, CDR2 SQIVND (reference sequence). The CDR3 DNA reads TGTGCCAGTAACTCCGGCAGGGGGGATTACAATGAGCAGTTCTTC. Protein product: CASNSGRGDYNEQFF.

There are a few counts of this clonotype. This chain links TRBV20-1 with TRBJ1-6; the match to TRBD1 covers 9 bases. This CDR3 spans 13 amino acids. V was pared by 6 bases and J by 6 bases, with 3 bases of the junction left unmatched. Germline V gene lookup returns CDR1 DFQATT and CDR2 SNEGSKA (reference sequence). The CDR3 is CSARDRVNSPLHF. The CDR3 bases are TGCAGTGCAAGGGACAGGGTTAATTCACCCCTCCACTTT.

J is TRBJ1-1 and V is TRBV12-3 or TRBV12-4; tentatively, D is TRBD1 (5 bases). CDR3 size: 15 residues. Trimming took 3 bases from V and 2 from J, leaving 13 bases between them. CDR3 sequence (DNA): TGTGCCAGCAGTTTGCCTTTGGGGGGAAACACTGAAGCTTTCTTT. It is translated as CASSLPLGGNTEAFF.

This clonotype was seen ten or more times. The CDR3 DNA is TGTGCCAGCAGTTTCTCAGCGGCCTACAATGAGCAGTTCTTC. Translated, it gives CASSFSAAYNEQFF. The rearrangement uses TRBV12-3 or TRBV12-4 and TRBJ2-1, with D maybe TRBD2 (5 bases). V was cut by 3 bases and J by 2 bases, with 8 bases left in between. The CDR3 is 14 amino acids.

This clonotype was seen only a few times. The chain is built from TRBV6-1 and TRBJ2-2, with a weak D call TRBD2 (5 bases). V lost 10 bases and J 0 bases, leaving 12 bases between the germline ends. Germline V lookup: CDR1 MNHNS, CDR2 SASEGT. The CDR3 is made up of 14 amino acids. The CDR3 sequence: CATYGRANTGELFF. The DNA for the CDR3 is TGTGCCACCTACGGGCGGGCGAACACCGGGGAGCTGTTTTTT.

This chain links TRBV6-1 with TRBJ2-3; 9 bases line up with TRBD2. With 0 bases clipped from V and 3 bases from J, the junction kept 7 bases outside the gene matches. Germline V gene data show CDR1 as MNHNS and CDR2 as SASEGT. The CDR3 contains 17 residues. The CDR3 DNA follows: TGTGCCAGCAGTGAAGCGAACGCGGGAGGGCCTACAGATACGCAGTATTTT. It translates to CASSEANAGGPTDTQYF.

This clonotype was observed a few times. J is TRBJ2-1 and V is TRBV7-2; no firm D call. The V gene lost 4 bases and the J gene lost 8 bases, with 18 bases spanning the gap. The CDR3 runs 15 residues. Germline-derived CDR1 and CDR2 are SGHTA and FQGNSA. CDR3 in amino acids: CASSYRPERTYEQFF. CDR3 nucleotides: TGTGCCAGCAGCTACCGACCCGAGCGCACCTATGAGCAGTTCTTC. Full variable domain (remainder filled in from reference TRBV7-2 and TRBJ2-1): GAGVSQSPSNKVTEKGKDVELRCDPISGHTALYWYRQSLGQGLEFLIYFQGNSAPDKSGLPSDRFSAERTGGSVSTLTIQRTQQEDSAVYLCASSYRPERTYEQFFGPGTRLTVL.

The genes are TRBV7-2 and TRBJ1-2; D is undetermined. The V and J ends lost 2 bases and 2 bases respectively, with 15 bases between them. The length of the CDR3 is 16 residues. Germline V gene sequence: CDR1 SGHTA, CDR2 FQGNSA. CDR3 in amino acids: CASSLTPPQSNYGYTF. The DNA of the CDR3 is TGTGCCAGCAGCTTAACCCCCCCGCAGAGCAACTATGGCTACACCTTC.

This clonotype was detected ten times or more. The chain joins TRBV6-2 or TRBV6-3 to TRBJ2-5, with 8 bases that match TRBD2. Germline loops: CDR1 MNHEY, CDR2 SVGEGT. Trimming removed 2 bases from V and 3 bases from J; junction bases left unmatched: 8. The CDR3 consists of 16 residues. This CDR3 reads CASSYPGGAGEETQYF. CDR3 DNA sequence: TGTGCCAGCAGTTACCCGGGGGGAGCGGGAGAAGAGACCCAGTACTTC.

This rearrangement joins TRBV19 to TRBJ1-2; 9 bases fit TRBD1. Germline trimming cut 5 bases from V and 4 bases from J; bases unmatched to any gene: 11. CDR1 LNHDA and CDR2 SQIVND come from the germline V gene (reference sequence). This CDR3 is built from 16 residues. CDR3: CASSPPSGQGIYGYTF. The CDR3 DNA reads as TGTGCCAGTAGTCCCCCCTCAGGACAGGGGATCTATGGCTACACCTTC. Combining the CDR3 with reference TRBV19 and TRBJ1-2 gives the whole variable domain DGGITQSPKYLFRKEGQNVTLSCEQNLNHDAMYWYRQDPGQGLRLIYYSQIVNDFQKGDIAEGYSVSREKKESFPLTVTSAQKNPTAFYLCASSPPSGQGIYGYTFGSGTRLTVV.

This clonotype was observed a handful of times. This rearrangement joins TRBV6-2 or TRBV6-3 to TRBJ2-3; 9 bases fit TRBD2. Unmatched junction bases numbered 10, after V lost 5 bases and J lost 4 bases. Per the germline V gene, CDR1 is MNHEY and CDR2 is SVGEGT. This CDR3 has 16 amino acids. The CDR3 is CASSDLSGRSADTQYF. The CDR3 DNA follows: TGTGCCAGCAGTGATCTTAGCGGGAGAAGCGCAGATACGCAGTATTTT.

This clonotype was seen more than once but under ten times. The chain combines TRBV12-3 or TRBV12-4 with TRBJ2-2; D is perhaps TRBD1 (5 bases). The CDR3 loop spans 15 amino acids. The germline V and J ends were trimmed by 2 bases and 4 bases, with 11 bases remaining between them. This CDR3 is CASSLKGEGTGELFF. The CDR3 coding sequence is TGTGCCAGCAGTTTAAAAGGGGAAGGCACCGGGGAGCTGTTTTTT.

In DNA, the CDR3 is TGCAGCGTGGGTAGCGGGAGGGGTAATGAGCAGTTCTTC. This codes for CSVGSGRGNEQFF. The rearrangement links TRBV29-1 to TRBJ2-1, with 11 bases fitting TRBD2. This CDR3 contains 13 residues. Germline V gene sequence: CDR1 SQVTM, CDR2 ANQGSEA. Trimming cost V 6 bases and J 7 bases; bases outside gene matches: 5.

This chain joins TRBV29-1 and TRBJ1-1, with D possibly matching TRBD1 (6 bases). This CDR3 is 15 amino acids long. V lost 7 bases and J 0 bases, leaving 18 bases between the germline ends. Germline CDR1 SQVTM, CDR2 ANQGSEA. The CDR3 DNA follows: TGCAGCGCCCAAGGGGGGGGCGGAATGAACACTGAAGCTTTCTTT. Translation: CSAQGGGGMNTEAFF.

V is TRBV20-1 and J is TRBJ2-5, with 11 bases lining up with TRBD2. V dropped 5 bases and J dropped 0; count of bases not matched to a gene: 8. The CDR3 loop spans 16 amino acids. Looked up from germline, CDR1 is DFQATT and CDR2 is SNEGSKA (reference sequence). The CDR3 sequence: CSALRLAGPNQETQYF. Here the CDR3 DNA reads TGCAGTGCTCTCAGACTAGCGGGACCCAACCAAGAGACCCAGTACTTC.

J is TRBJ1-1 and V is TRBV7-9, with 7 nucleotides matching TRBD1. The length of the CDR3 is 14 residues. CDR1 and CDR2 from the germline V gene are SEHNR and FQNEAQ (reference sequence). V trimming: 2 bases; J trimming: 5 bases; junction bases outside the gene matches: 5. In DNA, the CDR3 is TGTGCCAGCAGCTTATGGCAGGGGGGTACTGAAGCTTTCTTT. It codes for CASSLWQGGTEAFF.

In this sample, this clonotype turned up a few times. The V call is TRBV5-1, the J call TRBJ2-7; the D gene is possibly TRBD1 (6 bases). From germline, CDR1 is SGHRS and CDR2 YFSETQ. The V and J ends lost 4 bases and 7 bases respectively, with 15 bases between them. CDR3 length: 13 amino acids. The CDR3 nucleotides read TGCGCCAGCAGCACAGGGACCCCCGGGGAGCAGTACTTC. Encoded protein: CASSTGTPGEQYF.

This clonotype has a count of ten or more. The rearrangement joins TRBV5-1 to TRBJ2-1; 7 nucleotides line up with TRBD2. Germline loops: CDR1 SGHRS, CDR2 YFSETQ. V was pared by 4 bases and J by 8 bases, with 3 bases of the junction left unmatched. CDR3 length equals 12 residues. CDR3 residues: CASSMGLHEQFF. Here the CDR3 DNA reads TGCGCCAGCAGCATGGGACTACATGAGCAGTTCTTC. Complete variable domain (other parts from reference TRBV5-1 and TRBJ2-1): KAGVTQTPRYLIKTRGQQVTLSCSPISGHRSVSWYQQTPGQGLQFLFEYFSETQRNKGNFPGRFSGRQFSNSRSEMNVSTLELGDSALYLCASSMGLHEQFFGPGTRLTVL.

This clonotype was detected a few times. This chain joins TRBV6-1 and TRBJ2-7, with 8 bases matching TRBD1. Germline values: CDR1 MNHNS, CDR2 SASEGT. Trimming removed 6 bases from V and 6 bases from J; junction bases left unmatched: 10. The CDR3 length is 14 residues. Written as DNA, the CDR3 is TGTGCCAGCAGGACCGGGACAGGCGGCTCCGAGCAGTACTTC. Translation gives CASRTGTGGSEQYF.

This clonotype was detected ten times or more. This rearrangement joins TRBV20-1 to TRBJ2-1; 10 nucleotides agree with TRBD2. CDR1 and CDR2 (germline): DFQATT, SNEGSKA (reference sequence). This CDR3 has 17 residues. J was trimmed by 2 bases and V by 3 bases; bases with no gene match: 10. CDR3 sequence: CSASRASGSATYNEQFF. The CDR3 DNA reads as TGCAGTGCTAGCCGCGCTAGCGGGAGCGCAACCTACAATGAGCAGTTCTTC.

Only a few counts were recorded for this clonotype. The chain has TRBV2 and TRBJ1-5; tentative D call: TRBD1 (5 bases). The CDR3 totals 18 residues. Trimming cost V 4 bases and J 0 bases, with 19 bases left between them. CDR1 is SNHLY and CDR2 is FYNNEI in the germline V gene. The CDR3: CASSVGAPVHYSNQPQHF. The DNA for the CDR3 is TGTGCCAGCAGTGTCGGGGCACCCGTCCACTATAGCAATCAGCCCCAGCATTTT.

This clonotype was seen only a few times. This chain joins TRBV6-1 and TRBJ2-1, with D maybe TRBD2 (6 bases). This CDR3 has 15 residues. V lost 8 bases and J lost 1, with 15 bases in between. Germline V gene data show CDR1 as MNHNS and CDR2 as SASEGT. This chain's CDR3 is CASRPDGGSYNEQFF. The CDR3 DNA sequence: TGTGCCAGCCGCCCAGACGGGGGATCCTACAATGAGCAGTTCTTC.

The chain is built from TRBV27 and TRBJ2-5; TRBD1 agrees at 10 bases. The germline V gene has CDR1 MNHEY and CDR2 SMNVEV (reference sequence). The V and J ends lost 4 bases and 5 bases, in that order; junction bases with no gene match: 7. CDR3 size: 15 residues. The CDR3, as DNA: TGTGCCAGCAGTTGGGGACAGGGGAGAAGTGAGACCCAGTACTTC. This translates into CASSWGQGRSETQYF.

This clonotype was seen a handful of times. CDR3 amino acids: CASSSPGQGNNEQYF. DNA for the CDR3: TGTGCCAGCAGCTCACCGGGACAGGGGAACAACGAGCAGTACTTC. The gene calls are TRBV6-2 or TRBV6-3 and TRBJ2-7; 10 positions agree with TRBD1. The CDR3 runs 15 residues. V shed 6 bases and J 5 bases; nucleotides not matched to a gene: 10. Germline CDR1 and CDR2: MNHEY and SVGEGT.

This sequence joins TRBV29-1 and TRBJ2-1; 8 bases are shared with TRBD2. This CDR3 has 15 amino acids. The junction had 11 bases not matched to a gene; V was cut back by 3 bases and J by 7 bases. Germline-derived CDR1 and CDR2 are SQVTM and ANQGSEA. The CDR3 sequence: CSVEGPGTSVNEQFF. The DNA of the CDR3 is TGCAGCGTTGAGGGACCCGGGACTAGTGTAAATGAGCAGTTCTTC.

V usage is TRBV11-2 and J usage is TRBJ1-1, with D perhaps TRBD1 (5 bases). Per germline, CDR1 SGHAT and CDR2 FQNNGV. This CDR3 spans 15 amino acids. V gave up 5 bases and J gave up 4 bases, with 17 bases separating them. DNA for the CDR3: TGTGCCAGCAGCAAAGGGGAGGGAGGTAGCACTGAAGCTTTCTTT. Encoded protein: CASSKGEGGSTEAFF.

A word on this clonotype: A much larger clone is a single base away; this may be a read error. This chain joins TRBV4-3 and TRBJ2-7, with D perhaps matching TRBD2 (5 bases). Germline-derived CDR1 and CDR2 are LGHNA and YSLEER. The CDR3 covers 16 residues. CDR3 nucleotides: TGCGCCAGAAGCCAAGATCTCTCCGGCGGGTCCTACGAGCAGTACTTC. It yields the protein CARSQDLSGGSYEQYF.